This passage covers 3 T cell receptor beta chains from one sample sequenced in a study of response to subunit inactivated influenza vaccine. One entry per CDR3 protein results from TCRdb running MiXCR on the RT-PCR reads. The sample shows around 710,000 distinct CDR3 sequences, roughly 13% of them seen only once. The input for sequencing was PBMCs from blood, taken around two weeks before vaccination. These TCRs come from a man between 50 and 59 years old who received an inactivated influenza vaccine.

This clonotype was picked up many times. The chain links TRBV27 to TRBJ2-7; D remains unclear. With 3 bases removed from V and 3 bases from J, the gap between germline ends came to 12 bases. The CDR3 has 14 amino acids. The V gene's germline CDR1 is MNHEY and CDR2 SMNVEV (reference sequence). The CDR3 DNA sequence: TGTGCCAGCAGTTTTTTAGGCGGAAACTACGAGCAGTACTTC. It specifies CASSFLGGNYEQYF.

This clonotype was seen only a few times. The rearrangement links TRBV7-2 to TRBJ2-7; no reliable D call. Trimming pared 2 bases from V and 4 bases from J, leaving 15 bases between. The germline V gene has CDR1 SGHTA and CDR2 FQGNSA. The CDR3 length is 15 residues. The CDR3 sequence is CASSLWPGKVYEQYF. The DNA for the CDR3 is TGTGCCAGCAGCTTATGGCCCGGAAAGGTATACGAGCAGTACTTC.

This clonotype has only a few counts. The chain combines TRBV12-3 or TRBV12-4 with TRBJ1-3; D remains unclear. The CDR3 is 12 residues long. V was pared by 2 bases and J by 8 bases, with 7 bases between. CDR3: CASSLSWDTIYF. In DNA, the CDR3 is TGTGCCAGCAGTTTAAGCTGGGACACCATATATTTT.